This record covers a single TCR beta chain. The junction had 14 bases not matched to a gene; V was cut back by 0 bases and J by 6 bases. The CDR3 is 18 residues long. Germline CDR1 and CDR2: LNHDA and SQIVND (reference sequence). In the original workflow: Amplifying reference gene primers gave estimates of nucleated cell counts. Measured with immunoSEQ multiplex PCR; TCRdb has only the in-frame clones, and not every one. The V and J calls and clone size were taken over from that table, and D and trimming were inferred from the DNA. The repertoire includes 80,000 to 95,000 clones, around 75% of them detected once, and about 17% sits in the top ten. The data stem from a study of blood T cell repertoires in COVID-19.

V and J are TRBV19 and TRBJ1-5, with 7 bases aligning to TRBD1. The TCR sequence derives from a woman aged 80 or over with active or convalescent COVID-19. Source material: peripheral blood. CDR3 protein: CASSIDLSGGGAGQPQHF. CDR3 coding DNA: TGTGCCAGTAGTATAGATCTATCAGGAGGGGGCGCCGGTCAGCCCCAGCATTTT.